What follows is one T cell receptor beta chain and its context. Which antigen it targets is not known. It has no much larger one-base neighbor in the sample; base qualities were not kept. This entry is derived from a study of post-analysis software for immune sequencing data (dated by TCRdb to 2015 to 2017). A note on the overall study: Disease courses on record covered relapsing-remitting, secondary progressive and progressive-relapsing multiple sclerosis, though some patients had no subtype annotation. A subset of samples was prepared in parallel using single-end sample barcoding, then pooled and co-amplified after Illumina adapter ligation. The patient repertoires were compared against 11 previously published healthy control repertoires obtained from donors aged about 6 to 28 years. Broad study findings and their caveats: Significantly higher frequencies in patients than in controls were found for several TRBV segments, including TRBV5-6, TRBV5-1 and TRBV20-1. Multiple sclerosis patients had significantly lower normalized Chao1 diversity than controls, a result that suggests substantial peripheral T-cell clonal expansion. Direct clustering with F measure showed strong co-clustering of samples prepared in the same batch, prompting a batch-effect correction. The control group was slightly older than the multiple sclerosis patient group.

Libraries were constructed by PCR. Instrument used: Illumina HiSeq 2500. To reduce PCR and sequencing biases, unique molecular identifiers were built into the TCR beta cDNA libraries. Every 1 to 10 million input T cells yielded roughly 500,000 cDNA molecules, meaning each molecule approximated one T cell. The patient libraries were prepared and sequenced using the same protocol as the earlier healthy control dataset. Samples belonging to the same batch were prepared together, multiplexed and sequenced on a shared HiSeq lane. The published analysis was carried out like this. Raw barcoded reads were processed with MIGEC, discarding single-read molecular identifier groups before consensus assembly and CDR3 extraction. VDJtools was used for post-analysis of the clonotype tables, and diversity was normalized by down-sampling every dataset to the size of the smallest sample. To correct batch-related cross-sample contamination, repertoire overlap clustering matched CDR3 amino acid sequences but not nucleotide sequences. TCRdb cleaned the public reads at Q25 with fastp, built clones with MiXCR and kept in-frame beta chains. One record per CDR3 amino acid sequence lists the most common genes and DNA. The V and J calls follow TCRdb's processing rather than the paper's. The sample records 550,000 to 700,000 distinct CDR3 sequences, roughly two fifths of which are singletons. The ten largest clones add up to approximately 1.7% of the sample.

The CDR3 spans 14 residues, from the cysteine through the phenylalanine. Only the CDR3 DNA is retained, 42 bases long and in frame from the first base. The germline V end is reduced by 8 bases and the J end by 5 bases; junction bases left unmatched: 11. To demonstrate the VDJtools post-analysis software, the study profiled TCR beta repertoires from the peripheral blood of about 13 young patients with multiple sclerosis. The multiple sclerosis patients were children and adolescents ranging in age from roughly 6 to 15 years. The V and J genes are TRBV12-3 or TRBV12-4 and TRBJ2-7; TRBD1 agrees with 8 junctional bases. Sequenced sample: blood. This receptor was taken from a girl aged 5-17 years with multiple sclerosis. The CDR3 corresponds to CASGRTGRSDEQYF. The sequenced DNA is TGTGCCAGCGGTAGGACAGGGAGATCAGACGAGCAGTACTTC.